The rows below give T cell receptor beta chains drawn from one sample of a study of blood T cell repertoires in COVID-19. Libraries were prepared by immunoSEQ multiplex PCR; TCRdb keeps only in-frame clonotypes and omits some of them. The sample has about 76,000 clones, approximately 88% seen once; the top ten hold about 5.3%. Sequenced input: peripheral blood. The receptors here all came from a man aged 50-59 years with active COVID-19. The CDR3 runs from the conserved cysteine through the conserved F or W. A D gene is named only where the DNA matches it firmly. Rows give clone size only sometimes, using once, few, many, or a class for an expanded clone.

CDR3aa	CDR3nt	d_gene	abundance	v_gene	j_gene
CASSSGPGLGAGTDTQYF	TGTGCCAGCAGCTCCGGACCGGGACTAGGGGCCGGAACAGATACGCAGTATTTT	TRBD2	NA	TRBV7-3	TRBJ2-3
CASSSVTDTQYF	TGTGCCAGCAGTTCAGTGACAGATACGCAGTATTTT	NA	NA	TRBV28	TRBJ2-3
CASSIRYTSNYGYTF	TGTGCCAGTAGTATTCGGTATACCTCTAACTATGGCTACACCTTC	NA	NA	TRBV19	TRBJ1-2
CATGDGQGASPYEQYF	TGTGCCACCGGGGACGGGCAGGGGGCTTCTCCCTACGAGCAGTACTTC	TRBD1	NA	TRBV24-1	TRBJ2-7
CASRLHLRENLILSNEKLFF	TGTGCAAGTCGCCTCCATCTGAGGGAGAACCTCATTCTGTCTAATGAAAAACTGTTTTTT	NA	once	TRBV12-2	TRBJ1-4
CASRPETHVLAGSWEQFF	TGTGCCAGCCGGCCCGAGACCCACGTACTAGCGGGATCATGGGAGCAGTTCTTC	TRBD2	NA	TRBV2	TRBJ2-1
CASSTGSTNEKLFF	TGTGCCAGTAGCACAGGGTCAACTAATGAAAAACTGTTTTTT	NA	NA	TRBV19	TRBJ1-4
CASSLSQGDQPQHF	TGTGCCAGCAGTTTATCCCAGGGGGATCAGCCCCAGCATTTT	TRBD1	few	TRBV27	TRBJ1-5
CASSMNKDQPQHF	TGTGCCAGTAGTATGAACAAAGATCAGCCCCAGCATTTT	NA	once	TRBV19	TRBJ1-5
CASSPSWSNEQYF	TGTGCCAGCAGCCCAAGCTGGTCCAACGAGCAGTACTTC	NA	NA	TRBV9	TRBJ2-7
CASSKQGMNTEAFF	TGTGCCAGCAGTAAACAGGGGATGAACACTGAAGCTTTCTTT	TRBD1	few	TRBV6-5	TRBJ1-1
CASNIQGGRTEAFF	TGTGCCAGCAACATCCAGGGGGGTCGGACTGAAGCTTTCTTT	TRBD1	NA	TRBV28	TRBJ1-1
CASSPLGQGGIRAFF	TGTGCCAGCAGCCCTCTCGGGCAGGGGGGTATCCGAGCTTTCTTT	NA	NA	TRBV21-1	TRBJ1-1
CASSDGLGGGYTF	TGTGCCAGCAGCGATGGATTAGGGGGCGGCTACACCTTC	TRBD1	NA	TRBV9	TRBJ1-2
CASSPTTGLEEKLFF	TGCGCCAGCAGCCCAACCACAGGGTTAGAGGAAAAACTGTTTTTT	NA	NA	TRBV5-1	TRBJ1-4
CPLTDTQYF	TGTCCCCTGACAGATACGCAGTATTTT	NA	NA	TRBV12-1	TRBJ2-3
CASSLASGRGSYEQYF	TGTGCCAGCAGCTTGGCTAGCGGGAGGGGCTCCTACGAGCAGTACTTC	TRBD2	NA	TRBV5-5	TRBJ2-7
CASSYGYELAGHEQFF	TGTGCCAGCAGTTACGGGTATGAACTAGCGGGACACGAGCAGTTCTTC	TRBD2	NA	TRBV6-2/TRBV6-3	TRBJ2-1
CAGSRDRGAYNEQFF	TGTGCCGGATCCCGGGACAGGGGGGCTTACAATGAGCAGTTCTTC	TRBD1	NA	TRBV4-2	TRBJ2-1
CASSVSRDSSSYEQYF	TGTGCCAGCAGCGTAAGCCGGGACAGCTCTTCCTACGAGCAGTACTTC	TRBD1	NA	TRBV9	TRBJ2-7
CASSPGDLREKTQYF	TGCGCCAGCAGCCCCGGGGACTTGCGGGAAAAGACCCAGTACTTC	NA	NA	TRBV4-1	TRBJ2-5
CASKGDTDTQYF	TGTGCCAGCAAGGGGGACACAGATACGCAGTATTTT	NA	NA	TRBV2	TRBJ2-3
CASSQDRQGDGYTF	TGCGCCAGCAGCCAAGATAGACAGGGGGATGGCTACACCTTC	TRBD1	NA	TRBV4-3	TRBJ1-2
CASSPIGRASRENYGYTF	TGCGCCAGCAGCCCAATTGGGAGGGCCTCCCGGGAGAACTATGGCTACACCTTC	NA	NA	TRBV5-1	TRBJ1-2
CASRDRETGANVLTF	TGTGCCAGCAGGGACAGGGAAACTGGGGCCAACGTCCTGACTTTC	TRBD1	NA	TRBV6-5	TRBJ2-6
CASSFSGTGGYGYTF	TGCGCCAGCAGCTTTAGTGGGACAGGGGGATATGGCTACACCTTC	TRBD1	NA	TRBV5-1	TRBJ1-2
CASSIPSGGSQETQYF	TGTGCCAGTAGTATTCCTAGCGGGGGGAGCCAAGAGACCCAGTACTTC	TRBD2	few	TRBV19	TRBJ2-5
CATSRSGVNTEAFF	TGTGCCACCAGCAGGAGCGGAGTGAACACTGAAGCTTTCTTT	NA	once	TRBV15	TRBJ1-1
CASSLIQRGYTDTQYF	TGTGCCAGCAGTTTAATCCAGCGGGGATACACAGATACGCAGTATTTT	TRBD2	NA	TRBV27	TRBJ2-3
CATTGDLNQPQHF	TGTGCCACCACAGGGGACTTAAATCAGCCCCAGCATTTT	TRBD1	once	TRBV19	TRBJ1-5
CASSPGTAPGQPQHF	TGCGCCAGCAGCCCCGGGACAGCCCCAGGGCAGCCCCAGCATTTT	TRBD1	once	TRBV5-1	TRBJ1-5
CASSPTERTTKNIQYF	TGTGCCAGCAGCCCAACGGAACGGACAACGAAAAACATTCAGTACTTC	NA	NA	TRBV6-2/TRBV6-3	TRBJ2-4
CASSRSGRAGTDTQYF	TGTGCCAGTAGCCGTAGCGGGAGGGCCGGCACAGATACGCAGTATTTT	TRBD2	NA	TRBV19	TRBJ2-3
CASSIYQGQVYEQYF	TGTGCCAGCAGCATATACCAGGGGCAGGTTTACGAGCAGTACTTC	NA	NA	TRBV6-2/TRBV6-3	TRBJ2-7
CASSSQGAVQYF	TGTGCCAGCAGTTCTCAGGGGGCGGTGCAGTACTTC	TRBD1	once	TRBV27	TRBJ2-7
CATRGTVGGELFF	TGTGCCACCAGAGGGACAGTAGGCGGGGAGCTGTTTTTT	TRBD1	NA	TRBV24-1	TRBJ2-2